This T cell receptor (beta chain) was sequenced for a study of neurological immune-mediated disorders. Findings of the study overall: The absence of shared CDR3 amino acid sequences among expanded clones across subjects suggests private repertoires in all groups.

This clonotype was detected many times. The target antigen is unknown. The CDR3 is made up of 13 amino acids. CDR1 is SGHDT, CDR2 YYEEEE, per germline. With 4 bases clipped from V and 10 bases from J, the junction kept 8 bases outside the gene matches. cDNA synthesis was performed by 5'RACE with 10-nucleotide random UMIs. TCRdb analysed the 5' RACE reads with MiXCR anew, one entry per CDR3 protein. The repertoire includes approximately 82,000 distinct CDR3 sequences, 2.5% to 3% of them detected once, and about 1% sits in the top ten. This sequence joins TRBV5-6 and TRBJ2-1; 7 nucleotides line up with TRBD1. The clonotype originates from a woman aged 25-40 years with multiple sclerosis. The sample comprised PBMCs. For the CDR3, the DNA is TGTGCCAGCAGCAGGGATGTAGGGGGCGAGCAGTTCTTC. Protein sequence: CASSRDVGGEQFF.